This T cell receptor beta chain was identified in a study of blood T cell repertoires in COVID-19. Study in general: Specimens from acute and convalescent COVID-19 originated in the United States, Italy and Spain. The analysed material was cDNA or gDNA that came from T cells, B-cell-depleted T cells, or PBMCs.

The CDR3 covers 13 residues. Trimming removed 2 bases from V and 8 bases from J, with 12 bases in between. Germline CDR1 MNHEY, CDR2 SVGEGT. Method: immunoSEQ multiplex PCR; TCRdb's copy keeps in-frame clones and lacks some. The profile shows about 130,000 clones, roughly 81% of them singletons. Sequencing input: peripheral blood. The sequence was obtained from a human donor in a cohort sampled during active COVID-19. The rearrangement links TRBV6-2 or TRBV6-3 to TRBJ1-2, with D uncertain. The CDR3: CASSYMSFEGYTF. The CDR3 nucleotides are TGTGCCAGCAGTTACATGAGTTTTGAGGGCTACACCTTC.